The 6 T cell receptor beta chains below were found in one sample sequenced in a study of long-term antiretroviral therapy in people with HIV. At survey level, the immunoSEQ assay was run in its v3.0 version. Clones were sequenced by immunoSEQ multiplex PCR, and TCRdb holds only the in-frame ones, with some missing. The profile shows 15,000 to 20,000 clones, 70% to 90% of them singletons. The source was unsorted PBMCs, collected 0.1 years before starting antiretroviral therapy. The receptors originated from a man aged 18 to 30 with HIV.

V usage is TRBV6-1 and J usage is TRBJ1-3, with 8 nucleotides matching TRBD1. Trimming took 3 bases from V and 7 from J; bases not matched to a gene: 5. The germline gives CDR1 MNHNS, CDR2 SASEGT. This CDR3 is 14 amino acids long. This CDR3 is CASSEAGGTNTIYF. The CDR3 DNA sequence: TGTGCCAGCAGTGAGGCAGGGGGCACGAACACCATATATTTT.

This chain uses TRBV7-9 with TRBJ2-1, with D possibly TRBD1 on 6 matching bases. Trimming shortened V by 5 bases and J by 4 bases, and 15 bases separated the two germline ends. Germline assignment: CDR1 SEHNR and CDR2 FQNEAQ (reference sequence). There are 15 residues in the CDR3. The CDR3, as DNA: TGTGCCAGCAGCCTGGGGGCGGGTGAATACAATGAGCAGTTCTTC. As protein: CASSLGAGEYNEQFF.

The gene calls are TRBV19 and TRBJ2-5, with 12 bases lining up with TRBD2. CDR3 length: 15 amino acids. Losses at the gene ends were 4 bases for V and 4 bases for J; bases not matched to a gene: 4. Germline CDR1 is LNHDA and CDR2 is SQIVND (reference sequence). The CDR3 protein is CASSTRTSGVETQYF. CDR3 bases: TGTGCCAGTAGTACTCGGACTAGCGGGGTAGAGACCCAGTACTTC.

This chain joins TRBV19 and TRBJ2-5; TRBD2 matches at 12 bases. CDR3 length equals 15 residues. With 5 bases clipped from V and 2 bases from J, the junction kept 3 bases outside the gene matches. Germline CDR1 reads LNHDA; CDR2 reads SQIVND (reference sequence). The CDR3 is CASSGLAGIQETQYF. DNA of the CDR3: TGTGCCAGTAGTGGACTAGCGGGGATTCAAGAGACCCAGTACTTC.

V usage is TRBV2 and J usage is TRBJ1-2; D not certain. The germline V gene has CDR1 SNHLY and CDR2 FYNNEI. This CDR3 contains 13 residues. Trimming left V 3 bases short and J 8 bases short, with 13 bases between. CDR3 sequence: CASSDDTTEGYTF. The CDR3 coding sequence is TGTGCCAGCAGTGATGACACCACGGAGGGCTACACCTTC.

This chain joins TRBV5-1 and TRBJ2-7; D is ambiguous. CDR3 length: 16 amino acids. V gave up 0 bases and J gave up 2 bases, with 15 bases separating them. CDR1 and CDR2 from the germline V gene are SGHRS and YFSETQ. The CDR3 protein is CASSLGDNSATYEQYF. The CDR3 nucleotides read TGCGCCAGCAGCTTGGGTGACAATTCCGCGACCTACGAGCAGTACTTC.